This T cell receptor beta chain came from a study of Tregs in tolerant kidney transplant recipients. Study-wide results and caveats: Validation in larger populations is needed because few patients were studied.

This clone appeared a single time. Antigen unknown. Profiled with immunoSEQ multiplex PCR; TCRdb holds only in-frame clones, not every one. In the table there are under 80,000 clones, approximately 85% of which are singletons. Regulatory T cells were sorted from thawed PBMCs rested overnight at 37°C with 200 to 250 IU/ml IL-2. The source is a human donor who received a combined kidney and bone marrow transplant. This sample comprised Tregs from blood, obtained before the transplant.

CDR3 amino acids: CASRTHNTDTQYF. The CDR3 DNA sequence: TGTGCCAGCAGGACGCATAACACAGATACGCAGTATTTT. The chain carries TRBV7-9 and TRBJ2-3; D call uncertain. Trimming took off 6 bases at V and 2 bases at J, with 9 bases between the two ends. Germline loops: CDR1 SEHNR, CDR2 FQNEAQ (reference sequence). The CDR3 covers 13 residues.